This T cell receptor beta chain was observed in a study of T cells in Graves' hyperthyroidism and ophthalmopathy. The ends were cut back, 2 bases at V and 6 bases at J, with 21 bases in the middle. Per the germline V gene, CDR1 is SGHTA and CDR2 is FQGTGA. The CDR3 is 17 amino acids. The investigators amplified TCR beta CDR3 regions from RNA transcripts. During a first-round RT-PCR of the TCR CDR3, the HTBI primer set was used. TCRdb reprocessed the multiplex PCR reads via MiXCR and lists one record per CDR3 protein. Of approximately 400,000 distinct CDR3 sequences listed, 15% to 19% were seen once; the top ten hold roughly an eighth.

The rearrangement joins TRBV7-3 to TRBJ2-3, with a weak D call TRBD2 (6 bases). The specimen sequenced was blood. The sequence was obtained from a woman in her late teens or twenties with Graves' hyperthyroidism. The CDR3 sequence: CASSLGVAADPWDTQYF. CDR3 nucleotide sequence: TGTGCCAGCAGCTTAGGGGTAGCGGCGGACCCTTGGGATACGCAGTATTTT.